A single sample gave rise to the 32 T cell receptor beta chains below, sequenced in a study of diagnostic markers for celiac disease. No DNA is given; TCRdb re-called the reads and lists each CDR3 protein once. In total, the table holds 3,500 to 4,500 distinct CDR3 sequences. The sample was either unsorted cells or a sorted T cell fraction (not recorded which). Receptors were obtained from a human donor. This table probably holds off-target reads from a library built for another chain.

V and J are TRBV5-5 and TRBJ2-6. The CDR3 sequence is 16 residues long. Per germline, CDR1 SGHKS and CDR2 YYEKEE (reference sequence). CDR3 residues: CASSETQGSGANVLTF.

The chain employs TRBV6-5 and TRBJ2-1; TCRdb's D call of TRBD1 is untestable without DNA. CDR1 and CDR2 (germline): MNHEY, SVGAGI. The CDR3 loop spans 13 amino acids. The CDR3 sequence: CASSQRDGNEQFF.

The chain joins TRBV27 to TRBJ1-2. This CDR3 is built from 14 residues. Germline assignment: CDR1 MNHEY and CDR2 SMNVEV (reference sequence). The CDR3 sequence: CASSLSSRIYGYTF.

The gene calls are TRBV7-2 and TRBJ1-3. Germline loops: CDR1 SGHTA, CDR2 FQGNSA. The CDR3 spans 12 residues. The CDR3 sequence: CASSLGPNTIYF.

This clonotype registers medium-sized by frequency. The chain combines TRBV7-2 with TRBJ2-1; TCRdb reports TRBD1, a call that lacks DNA to check it against. The germline gives CDR1 SGHTA, CDR2 FQGNSA. The CDR3 consists of 14 residues. The CDR3 here is CASSITGTSNEQFF.

The chain joins TRBV5-4 to TRBJ2-1; TCRdb returns TRBD1, unconfirmable since there is no DNA. The CDR3 is 15 residues long. Germline V gives CDR1 SGHNT, CDR2 YYREEE (reference sequence). The chain's CDR3 is CASSPDRGTYNEQFF.

Frequency places this clonotype as medium-sized (0.01 to 0.1%). This chain links TRBV20-1 with TRBJ1-1; the TRBD1 assignment by TCRdb is unverifiable without DNA. The germline gives CDR1 DFQATT, CDR2 SNEGSKA (reference sequence). CDR3 length: 14 amino acids. CDR3: CSARDWTSGTEAFF.

The V gene is TRBV7-9, the J gene TRBJ1-2; TCRdb indicates TRBD1, and absent DNA this call remains unverified. This CDR3 is built from 18 residues. Germline V gives CDR1 SEHNR, CDR2 FQNEAQ (reference sequence). Here the CDR3 reads CASSTPAYRGIDNYGYTF.

V usage is TRBV2 and J usage is TRBJ1-5. Germline loops: CDR1 SNHLY, CDR2 FYNNEI. This CDR3 is built from 15 residues. CDR3 sequence reads: CASSEGHNSNQPQHF.

The V and J genes are TRBV19 and TRBJ1-1; TCRdb picks TRBD1, but there is no DNA to check that call. There are 14 residues in the CDR3. CDR1 and CDR2 from the germline V gene are LNHDA and SQIVND (reference sequence). CDR3 region: CASSVPRRNTEAFF.

Measured by frequency, this clonotype is medium-sized (0.01 to 0.1%). V usage is TRBV5-1 and J usage is TRBJ2-2; the TRBD1 assignment by TCRdb is unverifiable without DNA. Looked up from germline, CDR1 is SGHRS and CDR2 is YFSETQ. The CDR3 is 15 amino acids. The CDR3 reads CASSSGQGNTGELFF.

This clonotype ranks as large in terms of frequency. This chain connects TRBV7-9 to TRBJ2-2; TCRdb gives TRBD2 as the D gene, but with no DNA this cannot be confirmed. The CDR3 totals 17 residues. CDR1 SEHNR and CDR2 FQNEAQ come from the germline V gene (reference sequence). This CDR3 reads CASSSPSDWVLTGELFF.

This clonotype is medium-sized by frequency. The chain joins TRBV10-3 to TRBJ2-7. CDR3 length: 13 residues. Germline CDR1 reads ENHRY; CDR2 reads SYGVKD. This chain's CDR3 is CAISGASGYEQYF.

V is TRBV10-3 and J is TRBJ2-7; TCRdb names TRBD1, which stays unverified in the absence of DNA. Germline CDR1 is ENHRY and CDR2 is SYGVKD. CDR3 length: 13 amino acids. The CDR3 here is CAIRGTATYEQYF.

This clonotype is classed as medium-sized (0.01 to 0.1%) by frequency. The CDR3 region is CASSLQGLGNEQFF. The V and J genes are TRBV5-1 and TRBJ2-1; TCRdb gives TRBD1 as the D gene, but with no DNA this cannot be confirmed. The V gene's germline CDR1 is SGHRS and CDR2 YFSETQ. This CDR3 is 14 amino acids long.

V usage is TRBV12-3 or TRBV12-4 and J usage is TRBJ1-4. The CDR3 contains 12 residues. The CDR3 here is CASRIQGGKLFF.

This clonotype is deemed medium-sized by its frequency. The chain joins TRBV4-2 to TRBJ2-1; TCRdb's D call, TRBD2, is unchecked because there is no DNA. Per germline, CDR1 LGHNA and CDR2 YNFKEQ. CDR3 length: 18 residues. The CDR3 reads CASSQDWDSGRRHNEQFF.

This chain connects TRBV7-9 to TRBJ2-1; the D call from TCRdb, TRBD2, cannot be confirmed without DNA. This CDR3 is 15 amino acids long. Per germline, CDR1 SEHNR and CDR2 FQNEAQ (reference sequence). The CDR3 sequence is CASRVGLAGVSEQFF.

The chain is built from TRBV10-3 and TRBJ1-1. The CDR3 covers 14 residues. Germline CDR1 reads ENHRY; CDR2 reads SYGVKD. The CDR3: CAISERLVNTEAFF.

Measured by frequency, this clonotype is medium-sized. The V call is TRBV4-2, the J call TRBJ1-3; TCRdb names TRBD1, which stays unverified in the absence of DNA. The CDR3 loop spans 17 amino acids. Germline lookup yields CDR1 LGHNA and CDR2 YNFKEQ. The CDR3: CASSQTTGDPSGNTIYF.

The rearrangement joins TRBV6-1 to TRBJ2-2. CDR1 is MNHNS and CDR2 is SASEGT in the germline V gene. This CDR3 is 11 amino acids long. CDR3 loop: CASRGAGELFF.

V usage is TRBV9 and J usage is TRBJ2-1; the D call from TCRdb, TRBD2, cannot be confirmed without DNA. Germline CDR1 reads SGDLS; CDR2 reads YYNGEE. CDR3 length equals 15 residues. The CDR3 region is CASNPTSGSYNEQFF.

V and J are TRBV5-4 and TRBJ1-2. CDR1 and CDR2 (germline): SGHNT, YYREEE (reference sequence). The CDR3 has 14 amino acids. The chain's CDR3 is CASSFSRTDYGYTF.

The V call is TRBV7-3, the J call TRBJ2-3. The CDR3 sequence is 12 residues long. Germline V gene data show CDR1 as SGHTA and CDR2 as FQGTGA. The CDR3 is CASSLYGDTQYF.

This chain uses TRBV20-1 with TRBJ2-1; TCRdb outputs TRBD2, but without DNA this stays unchecked. CDR1 and CDR2 from the germline V gene are DFQATT and SNEGSKA (reference sequence). This CDR3 has 14 residues. The CDR3 is CSARGLAGYPEQFF.

By frequency, this clonotype registers medium-sized. The V call is TRBV19, the J call TRBJ2-3; as DNA is missing, the TRBD1 call by TCRdb cannot be tested. The CDR3 is 14 amino acids. The germline V gene encodes CDR1 LNHDA and CDR2 SQIVND (reference sequence). The CDR3 sequence is CASSILDNTDTQYF.

The J gene is TRBJ1-6, the V gene TRBV5-1; the TCRdb call, TRBD1, lacks DNA for checking. The CDR3 loop spans 15 amino acids. Per the germline V gene, CDR1 is SGHRS and CDR2 is YFSETQ. Here the CDR3 reads CASSYTQGGYSPLHF.

The chain is built from TRBV5-1 and TRBJ1-1; the TCRdb call, TRBD1, lacks DNA for checking. Per germline, CDR1 SGHRS and CDR2 YFSETQ. The CDR3 length is 14 residues. The CDR3 region is CASSEDTMNTEAFF.

J is TRBJ2-1 and V is TRBV5-1; lacking DNA, the TRBD1 call made by TCRdb goes unchecked. CDR1 is SGHRS, CDR2 YFSETQ, per germline. This CDR3 has 14 residues. The CDR3 sequence is CASGWGFSYNEQFF.

According to its frequency, this clonotype is medium-sized. The genes are TRBV5-1 and TRBJ2-3; no DNA is available, so the TRBD1 call from TCRdb remains unchecked. The CDR3 extends over 15 amino acids. Germline V gives CDR1 SGHRS, CDR2 YFSETQ. CDR3 sequence: CASSSPGSGYDTQYF.

This clonotype shows up as medium-sized by frequency. The chain recombines TRBV7-2 with TRBJ1-4. The length of the CDR3 is 14 residues. Germline loops: CDR1 SGHTA, CDR2 FQGNSA. The CDR3 loop reads CASSSAATNEKLFF.

The V call is TRBV7-2, the J call TRBJ2-7; TCRdb's D call, TRBD2, is unchecked because there is no DNA. Germline CDR1 and CDR2: SGHTA and FQGNSA. The CDR3 runs to 13 residues. CDR3 protein: CASSFGSGYEQYF.